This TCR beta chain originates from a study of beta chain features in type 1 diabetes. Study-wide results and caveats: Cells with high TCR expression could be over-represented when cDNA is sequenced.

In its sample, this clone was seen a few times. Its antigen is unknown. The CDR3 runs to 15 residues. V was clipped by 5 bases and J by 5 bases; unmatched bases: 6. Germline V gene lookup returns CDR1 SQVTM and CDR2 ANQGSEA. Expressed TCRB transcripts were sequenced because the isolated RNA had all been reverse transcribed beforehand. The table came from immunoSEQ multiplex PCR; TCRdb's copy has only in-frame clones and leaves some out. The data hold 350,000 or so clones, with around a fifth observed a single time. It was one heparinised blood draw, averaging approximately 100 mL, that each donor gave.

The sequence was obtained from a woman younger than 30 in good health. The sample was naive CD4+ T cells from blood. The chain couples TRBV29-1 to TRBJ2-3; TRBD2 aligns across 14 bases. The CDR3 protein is CSVWTSGRRGDTQYF. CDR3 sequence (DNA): TGCAGCGTTTGGACTAGCGGGAGGCGGGGAGATACGCAGTATTTT.